This T cell receptor (beta chain) stems from a study of blood T cell repertoires in COVID-19. Study-level information: COVID-19 samples from acute and convalescent phases originated in the United States, Italy and Spain.

How the authors handled the data: Amplification of reference gene primers was used by the study to estimate nucleated cell counts. Only in-frame clones appear in the TCRdb table, and some are missing; sequencing was by immunoSEQ multiplex PCR. That table supplies the V and J calls and clone size; D and trimming were determined from the DNA. The sample shows 150,000 to 200,000 clones, around 82% of them seen only once. This clone was seen more than once but under ten times. The sample taken for sequencing was PBMCs or T cells enriched from blood (not recorded which). The source is a woman aged 55-69 years with acute COVID-19.

The CDR3 sequence is CASSQDLAPPYEQYF. In DNA form, the CDR3 reads TGCGCCAGCAGCCAAGATCTAGCGCCTCCCTACGAGCAGTACTTC. The chain uses TRBV4-1 and TRBJ2-7, with a tentative D call TRBD2 (6 bases). The CDR3 consists of 15 residues. Germline values: CDR1 MGHRA, CDR2 YSYEKL. Between the trimmed V and J ends, which lost 0 bases and 2 bases, there was a span of 11 bases.